This passage covers 15 T cell receptor beta chains from one sample sequenced in a study of T cells after yellow fever vaccination. MiXCR was run by TCRdb on the 5' RACE reads, yielding one entry per CDR3 protein. This table has hundreds of thousands of distinct CDR3 sequences, about 9.9% appearing once. The sample here was PBMCs, taken on the day of the first yellow fever vaccination. These receptors came from a man aged 18-30 years who received the YFV17D yellow fever vaccine.

This clonotype has a count of ten or more. The chain joins TRBV5-1 to TRBJ2-1; D remains ambiguous. CDR1 and CDR2 from the germline V gene are SGHRS and YFSETQ. The V gene lost 0 bases and the J gene lost 4 bases, with 11 bases spanning the gap. The length of the CDR3 is 15 residues. DNA of the CDR3: TGCGCCAGCAGCTTGGGACAAGGAGAATACAATGAGCAGTTCTTC. This translates into CASSLGQGEYNEQFF.

This rearrangement joins TRBV5-1 to TRBJ2-2; D is unclear. The V gene's germline CDR1 is SGHRS and CDR2 YFSETQ. This CDR3 comprises 14 residues. V lost 3 bases, J lost 5 bases, and 11 bases lay in between. CDR3 residues: CASSSDLSTGELFF. The CDR3 region has the DNA TGCGCCAGCAGCTCCGACTTATCAACCGGGGAGCTGTTTTTT. Full variable domain (outside the CDR3, taken from reference TRBV5-1 and TRBJ2-2): KAGVTQTPRYLIKTRGQQVTLSCSPISGHRSVSWYQQTPGQGLQFLFEYFSETQRNKGNFPGRFSGRQFSNSRSEMNVSTLELGDSALYLCASSSDLSTGELFFGEGSRLTVL.

V and J are TRBV20-1 and TRBJ1-2; D uncertain. V lost 3 bases and J 2 bases, leaving 13 bases between the germline ends. The CDR3 spans 14 residues. CDR1 DFQATT and CDR2 SNEGSKA come from the germline V gene (reference sequence). The CDR3 is CSASGPVRNYGYTF. The CDR3 DNA is TGCAGTGCTAGTGGCCCGGTGAGAAACTATGGCTACACCTTC.

A remark on this clonotype: With a much larger clone just one base away, this may be a read error. The rearrangement uses TRBV7-9 and TRBJ2-2; D gene ambiguous. The CDR3 has 14 residues. Trimming stripped 3 bases from V and 9 bases from J, with 14 bases between. Germline CDR1 reads SEHNR; CDR2 reads FQNEAQ (reference sequence). The CDR3 DNA is TGTGCCAGCAGCTTCGAGGCGGCAGGCCGGGAGCTGTTTTTT. It is translated as CASSFEAAGRELFF.

This clonotype has ten or more counts. The genes are TRBV19 and TRBJ2-1; D perhaps matches TRBD1 (6 bases). In germline, CDR1 is LNHDA, CDR2 SQIVND (reference sequence). The CDR3 is 14 residues long. V was trimmed by 5 bases and J by 4 bases, leaving 12 bases between them. The CDR3 sequence: CASSPPRGYNEQFF. The DNA of the CDR3 is TGTGCCAGTAGTCCTCCCAGGGGATACAATGAGCAGTTCTTC.

This clonotype was seen a handful of times. The rearrangement joins TRBV7-9 to TRBJ2-5; either TRBD1 or TRBD2 may fit D (5 bases each). V was trimmed by 6 bases and J by 1 base, leaving 12 bases between them. The CDR3 length is 14 residues. Germline V gives CDR1 SEHNR, CDR2 FQNEAQ (reference sequence). The CDR3 protein is CASRHAGAQETQYF. For the CDR3, the DNA is TGTGCCAGCAGACACGCCGGGGCCCAAGAGACCCAGTACTTC.

The CDR3: CASRPDLAGGPADTQYF. The DNA of the CDR3 is TGTGCCAGCAGGCCCGACCTAGCGGGGGGGCCGGCAGATACGCAGTATTTT. This chain joins TRBV7-2 and TRBJ2-3, with 12 bases that match TRBD2. Germline V gives CDR1 SGHTA, CDR2 FQGNSA. The CDR3 runs 17 residues. Trimming cost V 6 bases and J 4 bases; bases outside gene matches: 11.

The rearrangement joins TRBV28 to TRBJ2-5, with 9 positions matching TRBD2. Germline CDR1 and CDR2: MDHEN and SYDVKM. The CDR3 sequence is 16 residues long. Losses at the gene ends were 3 bases for V and 5 bases for J; bases not matched to a gene: 10. Here the CDR3 DNA reads TGTGCCAGCAGTTTCGCGGGGGGGCCGACTGATGAGACCCAGTACTTC. Translating gives CASSFAGGPTDETQYF.

This clonotype showed up just a few times. The rearrangement joins TRBV6-5 to TRBJ1-2; the match to TRBD1 covers 7 bases. V lost 0 bases, J lost 4 bases, and 17 bases stayed unmatched. Germline V gene lookup returns CDR1 MNHEY and CDR2 SVGAGI. CDR3 length equals 19 residues. In nucleotides, the CDR3 is TGTGCCAGCAGTTACTCAAACGGGGGACAGCCACTTTTTGGCTATGGCTACACCTTC. This translates into CASSYSNGGQPLFGYGYTF.

This chain connects TRBV7-2 to TRBJ2-5; D could derive from TRBD1 or TRBD2 (6 bases each). Germline assignment: CDR1 SGHTA and CDR2 FQGNSA. This CDR3 region has 16 residues. V was shortened by 1 base and J by 6 bases, with 18 bases between the two germline ends. The CDR3 coding sequence is TGTGCCAGCAGCTTAGAAATCTTTCGGGGGCAGAAGACCCAGTACTTC. It codes for CASSLEIFRGQKTQYF.

This clonotype was picked up a small number of times. This chain uses TRBV5-4 with TRBJ1-4, with D possibly TRBD1 on 5 matching bases. Germline-derived CDR1 and CDR2 are SGHNT and YYREEE (reference sequence). Trimming cost V 2 bases and J 0 bases, with 11 bases left between them. The length of the CDR3 is 16 residues. The CDR3 DNA reads TGTGCCAGCAGCTTTCTTGGGGGGTCAACTAATGAAAAACTGTTTTTT. Translated, it gives CASSFLGGSTNEKLFF.

This clonotype was seen a handful of times. The V call is TRBV5-4, the J call TRBJ2-5; 8 bases map to TRBD2. The CDR3 is made up of 15 amino acids. From germline, CDR1 is SGHNT and CDR2 YYREEE (reference sequence). V shed 0 bases and J 2 bases; nucleotides not matched to a gene: 3. The DNA for the CDR3 is TGTGCCAGCAGCTTGGCGGGGGGGAGTCAAGAGACCCAGTACTTC. Translation gives CASSLAGGSQETQYF.

The chain couples TRBV6-6 to TRBJ1-1; D is unresolved. Trimming shortened V by 7 bases and J by 1 base, and 7 bases separated the two germline ends. The CDR3 length is 12 residues. In germline, CDR1 is MNHNY, CDR2 SVGAGI (reference sequence). The CDR3 region is CASTRWNTEAFF. The CDR3 coding sequence is TGTGCCAGCACCCGCTGGAACACTGAAGCTTTCTTT.

This clonotype was detected a few times. The chain links TRBV6-2 or TRBV6-3 to TRBJ2-3, with TRBD1 matching over 9 bases. J was trimmed by 6 bases and V by 5 bases; bases with no gene match: 12. CDR3 length: 16 residues. CDR1 MNHEY and CDR2 SVGEGT come from the germline V gene. The DNA of the CDR3 is TGTGCCAGCAGTAACCAGAGGACAGGGGTTGTCGATACGCAGTATTTT. Protein sequence: CASSNQRTGVVDTQYF.

J is TRBJ2-6 and V is TRBV28; D may be TRBD1 (5 bases). The CDR3 is 14 amino acids. Germline lookup yields CDR1 MDHEN and CDR2 SYDVKM. V lost 6 bases and J 1 base, leaving 7 bases between the germline ends. CDR3 in amino acids: CASRRGSGANVLTF. In nucleotides, the CDR3 is TGTGCCAGCAGAAGGGGTTCTGGGGCCAACGTCCTGACTTTC.